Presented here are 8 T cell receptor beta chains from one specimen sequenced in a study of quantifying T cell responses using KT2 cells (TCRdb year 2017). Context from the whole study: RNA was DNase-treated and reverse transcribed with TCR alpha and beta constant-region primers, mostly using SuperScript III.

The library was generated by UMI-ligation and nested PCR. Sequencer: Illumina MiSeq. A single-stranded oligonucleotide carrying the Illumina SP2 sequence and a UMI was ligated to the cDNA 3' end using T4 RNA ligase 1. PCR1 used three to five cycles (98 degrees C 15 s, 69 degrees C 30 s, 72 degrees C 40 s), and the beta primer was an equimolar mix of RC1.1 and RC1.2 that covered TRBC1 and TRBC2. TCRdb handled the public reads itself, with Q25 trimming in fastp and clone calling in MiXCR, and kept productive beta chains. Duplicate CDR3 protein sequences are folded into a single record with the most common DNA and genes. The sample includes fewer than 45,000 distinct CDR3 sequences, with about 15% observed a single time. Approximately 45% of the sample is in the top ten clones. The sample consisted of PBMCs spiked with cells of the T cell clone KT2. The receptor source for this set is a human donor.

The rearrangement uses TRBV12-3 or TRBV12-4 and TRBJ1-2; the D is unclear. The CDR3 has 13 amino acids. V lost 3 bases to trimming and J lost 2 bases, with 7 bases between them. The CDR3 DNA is TGTGCCAGCAGTTTTCTCCCAAACTATGGCTACACCTTC. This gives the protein CASSFLPNYGYTF.

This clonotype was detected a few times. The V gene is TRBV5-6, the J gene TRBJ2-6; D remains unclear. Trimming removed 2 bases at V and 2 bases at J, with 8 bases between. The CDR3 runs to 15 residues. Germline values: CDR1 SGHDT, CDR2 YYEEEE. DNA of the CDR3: TGTGCCAGCAGCTTATACTCGGCTGGGGCCAACGTCCTGACTTTC. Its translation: CASSLYSAGANVLTF.

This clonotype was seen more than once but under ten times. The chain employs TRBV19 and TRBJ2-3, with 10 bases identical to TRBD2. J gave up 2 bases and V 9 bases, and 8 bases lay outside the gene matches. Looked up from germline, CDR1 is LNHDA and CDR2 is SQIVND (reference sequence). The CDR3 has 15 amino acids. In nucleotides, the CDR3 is TGTGCCAGGATGACTAGCGGGCTTCCCACAGATACGCAGTATTTT. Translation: CARMTSGLPTDTQYF.

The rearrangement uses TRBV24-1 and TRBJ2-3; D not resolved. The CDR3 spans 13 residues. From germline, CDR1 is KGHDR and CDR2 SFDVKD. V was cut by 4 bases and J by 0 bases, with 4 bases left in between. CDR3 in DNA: TGTGCCACCAGTGACCTCAGCACAGATACGCAGTATTTT. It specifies CATSDLSTDTQYF.

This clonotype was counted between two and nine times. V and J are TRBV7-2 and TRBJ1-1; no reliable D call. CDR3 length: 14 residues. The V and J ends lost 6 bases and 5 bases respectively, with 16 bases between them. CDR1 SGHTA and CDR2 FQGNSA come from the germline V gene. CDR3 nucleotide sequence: TGTGCCAGCAGGAGGGATAGGGTCCGGACTGAAGCTTTCTTT. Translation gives CASRRDRVRTEAFF.

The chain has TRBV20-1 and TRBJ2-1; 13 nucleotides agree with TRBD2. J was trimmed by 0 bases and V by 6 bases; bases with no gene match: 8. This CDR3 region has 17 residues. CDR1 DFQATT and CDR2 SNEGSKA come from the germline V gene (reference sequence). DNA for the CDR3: TGCAGTGCCCTGACTAGCGGGGGGCCTATCTCCTACAATGAGCAGTTCTTC. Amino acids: CSALTSGGPISYNEQFF.

CDR3 sequence (DNA): TGCGCCAGCAGCTCAAACGGACTAGCGGACTACGAGCAGTACTTC. Translating it yields CASSSNGLADYEQYF. This chain links TRBV5-1 with TRBJ2-7; 10 nucleotides line up with TRBD2. Germline lookup yields CDR1 SGHRS and CDR2 YFSETQ. There are 15 residues in the CDR3. V was pared by 3 bases and J by 3 bases, with 6 bases of the junction left unmatched.

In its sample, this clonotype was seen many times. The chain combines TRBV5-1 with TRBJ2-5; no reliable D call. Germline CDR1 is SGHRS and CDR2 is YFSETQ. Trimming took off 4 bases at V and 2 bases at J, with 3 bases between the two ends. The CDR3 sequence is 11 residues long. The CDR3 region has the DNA TGCGCCAGCAGCAGTCAAGAGACCCAGTACTTC. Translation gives CASSSQETQYF.